A selection of T cell receptor beta chains follows, all from one sample in a study of T cell responses to AZD1222 COVID-19 vaccine. Data came from immunoSEQ multiplex PCR; TCRdb stores just in-frame clones and leaves some out. The sample carries around 130,000 clones, approximately 94% recorded once. The source was peripheral blood, collected on day 0 of AZD1222 vaccination. These receptors all stem from an adult in good health. CDR3s include the opening cysteine and the closing phenylalanine or tryptophan. Fields, in order: V gene, clone size, D gene, CDR3 length, J gene, CDR3 DNA, CDR3 protein. A D gene is named only where the DNA matches it firmly. Size is omitted from some rows. Given values are once, few, many or a class for expanded clones.

TRBV12-5	-	-	18	TRBJ2-7	TGTGCTAGTGGTTTGGACACTCACCTCCGGGACGGAACCTACGAGCAGTACTTC	CASGLDTHLRDGTYEQYF
TRBV6-5	-	-	15	TRBJ1-1	TGTGCCAGCAGGGCCTACACAGGGCCGGAGTTGGCGGCTTTCTTT	CASRAYTGPELAAFF
TRBV4-1	-	-	15	TRBJ1-5	TGCGCCAGCAGCCAAGGGGTTTATAGCAATCAGCCCCAGCATTTT	CASSQGVYSNQPQHF
TRBV19	-	-	12	TRBJ1-5	TGTGCCAGCCGTTATAGCAATCAGCCCCAGCATTTT	CASRYSNQPQHF
TRBV6-1	once	-	16	TRBJ2-7	TGTGCCAGCAGTGGGACAGGGCTCGGGGGGTCCTACGAGCAGTACTTC	CASSGTGLGGSYEQYF
TRBV19	once	-	15	TRBJ2-1	TGTGCCAGTAGTTTTAGTAGGACTTTTGACAATGAGCAGTTCTTC	CASSFSRTFDNEQFF
TRBV18	once	-	16	TRBJ1-2	TGTGCCAGCTCTCCCACCGGCGGGACACGAGACTATGGCTACACCTTC	CASSPTGGTRDYGYTF
TRBV4-1	-	TRBD1	17	TRBJ1-3	TGCGCCAGCAGCCAAAACAGGGGGCGGATGTCTGGAAACACCATATATTTT	CASSQNRGRMSGNTIYF
TRBV9	-	-	14	TRBJ2-2	TGTGCCAGCAGCGGTATCCCCGACCCCGGGGAGCTGTTTTTT	CASSGIPDPGELFF
TRBV24-1	-	-	16	TRBJ1-4	TGTGCCACCAGTACGCACCGGGAGGAAACTAGGGAAAAACTGTTTTTT	CATSTHREETREKLFF
TRBV7-8	-	-	12	TRBJ2-1	TGTGCCAGCAGCTCCCCCAGAGGGGAGCAGTTCTTC	CASSSPRGEQFF
TRBV25-1	-	-	13	TRBJ1-2	TGTGCCAGCAGTGAATCGTGGGTTACTGGCTACACCTTC	CASSESWVTGYTF
TRBV2	-	-	14	TRBJ1-2	TGTGCCAGCAGGGACCCTGGAGCCAGTGAGGGCTACACCTTC	CASRDPGASEGYTF
TRBV19	-	-	15	TRBJ1-1	TGTGCCAGTAGTGAACAGGGAAATGGGAACACTGAAGCTTTCTTT	CASSEQGNGNTEAFF
TRBV5-1	-	-	14	TRBJ1-1	TGCGCCAGCAGCTTGACAGGGACAAACACTGAAGCTTTCTTT	CASSLTGTNTEAFF
TRBV6-6	-	-	15	TRBJ1-1	TGTGCCAGCAGTTACGAACGGTTTATGAACACTGAAGCTTTCTTT	CASSYERFMNTEAFF
TRBV25-1	-	TRBD2	17	TRBJ2-1	TGTGCCAGCACCCTGGGACTAGCGGGAGGAACTGGCTATGAGCAGTTCTTC	CASTLGLAGGTGYEQFF
TRBV12-3/TRBV12-4	-	TRBD1	12	TRBJ1-2	TGTGCCAGCACTACACAGGGGGCAAGCTACACCTTC	CASTTQGASYTF
TRBV2	-	-	13	TRBJ2-3	TGTGCCGGACAGGGACTAGAAGTCGATACGCAGTATTTT	CAGQGLEVDTQYF
TRBV6-5	-	-	15	TRBJ1-1	TGTGCCAGCAGTTACTCCGGGGGGCCGGCCTCTGAAGCTTTCTTT	CASSYSGGPASEAFF
TRBV11-2	few	-	17	TRBJ1-4	TGTGCCAGCATACCCAGCTTATTCGGGGTTACAAATGAAAAACTGTTTTTT	CASIPSLFGVTNEKLFF
TRBV19	-	TRBD1	14	TRBJ2-3	TGTGCCAGTAGTTCAGGACAGGGCCCAGATACGCAGTATTTT	CASSSGQGPDTQYF
TRBV19	-	TRBD1	13	TRBJ2-1	TGTGCCAGTAGTTTGTCGACAGGGTCGGAGCAGTTCTTC	CASSLSTGSEQFF
TRBV7-9	once	TRBD2	15	TRBJ2-2	TGTGCCAGCAGCCTTAGCGGGAGACGAACCGGGGAGCTGTTTTTT	CASSLSGRRTGELFF
TRBV6-2/TRBV6-3	-	TRBD1	16	TRBJ2-1	TGTGCCAGCAGCCGATGGACAGGGGGCGCGGGAAATGAGCAGTTCTTC	CASSRWTGGAGNEQFF
TRBV5-8	once	TRBD1	17	TRBJ2-2	TGTGCCAGCAGCTTATCCGGGACAGGTGTGAACACCGGGGAGCTGTTTTTT	CASSLSGTGVNTGELFF
TRBV9	-	-	13	TRBJ2-7	TGTGCCAGCAGCCCCCTAATGGTTGGCGAGCAGTACTTC	CASSPLMVGEQYF
TRBV19	-	TRBD2	14	TRBJ2-7	TGTGCCAGTAGTATGGAGAAAACGGGGGGAGAGCAGTACTTC	CASSMEKTGGEQYF
TRBV7-9	-	-	14	TRBJ1-5	TGTGCCAGCAGCTTAGCCCCCGGATTGGGGCCCCAGCATTTT	CASSLAPGLGPQHF
TRBV7-8	-	TRBD1	14	TRBJ2-7	TGTGCCAGCAACCGGGGGGACAGGGTGAACGAGCAGTACTTC	CASNRGDRVNEQYF
TRBV5-1	-	TRBD2	16	TRBJ2-1	TGCGCCAGCAGCGAATCTGCTAGCGGGAGGTCCGGTGAGCAGTTCTTC	CASSESASGRSGEQFF
TRBV11-2	-	-	13	TRBJ2-3	TGTGCCAGCAGCTTAGCCACCACAGATACGCAGTATTTT	CASSLATTDTQYF
TRBV4-1	few	-	20	TRBJ1-2	TGCGCCAGCAGCCAAGTGCCTCAGTTCCCCGAAGGAACAACTAACTATGGCTACACCTTC	CASSQVPQFPEGTTNYGYTF
TRBV28	-	TRBD1	13	TRBJ2-3	TGTGCCAGCATCTTACAGGGGAGTGATACGCAGTATTTT	CASILQGSDTQYF
TRBV18	-	TRBD1	15	TRBJ1-2	TGTGCCAGCTCACCAGAGGGGACAGGGACCTATGGCTACACCTTC	CASSPEGTGTYGYTF
TRBV6-5	-	TRBD1	14	TRBJ1-5	TGTGCCAGCAGCCCCGGGACAGGAGGACAGCCCCAGCATTTT	CASSPGTGGQPQHF
TRBV7-2	-	-	13	TRBJ2-1	TGTGCCAGCAGCCCCCCCTCCTACAATGAGCAGTTCTTC	CASSPPSYNEQFF
TRBV11-2	-	-	16	TRBJ2-2	TGTGCCAGCAGCGGAATCCAACAGGGAGACACCGGGGAGCTGTTTTTT	CASSGIQQGDTGELFF
TRBV28	-	-	18	TRBJ1-1	TGTGCCAGCTCCAGGTCCGGGACAAGGAAAAATCAAGGCACTGAAGCTTTCTTT	CASSRSGTRKNQGTEAFF
TRBV4-1	-	-	14	TRBJ1-5	TGCGCCAGCAGCCAAGATATGATGGATCAGCCCCAGCATTTT	CASSQDMMDQPQHF
TRBV11-2	once	TRBD2	15	TRBJ2-7	TGTGCCAGCAGCTTAGGGTCTAGCGGAGCCTACGAGCAGTACTTC	CASSLGSSGAYEQYF
TRBV13	-	-	16	TRBJ1-1	TGTGCCAGCAGCTTACCCTACGTACGGGTGGGGACTGAAGCTTTCTTT	CASSLPYVRVGTEAFF
TRBV7-9	-	-	13	TRBJ2-7	TGTGCCAGCAGCCTCGATTCGTGGTACGAGCAGTACTTC	CASSLDSWYEQYF
TRBV9	-	-	15	TRBJ2-3	TGTGCCAGCAGCGTAGGGGTGGTATCGAGCGATACGCAGTATTTT	CASSVGVVSSDTQYF
TRBV10-1	few	-	17	TRBJ2-6	TGCGCCAGCAGTGAGGGCAGGGAGATTTCTGGGGCCAACGTCCTGACTTTC	CASSEGREISGANVLTF
TRBV12-3/TRBV12-4	-	-	13	TRBJ1-5	TGTGCCAGCAGTTTCGGAAGAAGCCAGCCCCAGCATTTT	CASSFGRSQPQHF
TRBV10-3	-	-	13	TRBJ1-1	TGTGCCATCAGTGCGGGGGGAAACACTGAAGCTTTCTTT	CAISAGGNTEAFF
TRBV15	-	-	13	TRBJ2-1	TGTGCCACCAGCAGAGACCGCTACAATGAGCAGTTCTTC	CATSRDRYNEQFF
TRBV19	-	TRBD1	15	TRBJ2-1	TGTGCCACCCTACTCCCGGGACAGGGGGGTAATGAGCAGTTCTTC	CATLLPGQGGNEQFF
TRBV10-2	-	TRBD2	16	TRBJ2-7	TGCGCCAGCAGTCACGGACTAGCGGGAGTCCTCCACGAGCAGTACTTC	CASSHGLAGVLHEQYF
TRBV7-3	-	TRBD2	15	TRBJ2-3	TGTGCCAGCAGCTTTTCCCACGGGGGGGCAGATACGCAGTATTTT	CASSFSHGGADTQYF
TRBV18	-	TRBD2	16	TRBJ2-7	TGTGCCAGCTCACCACCACTAGCGGGAGGTCTCTACGAGCAGTACTTC	CASSPPLAGGLYEQYF
TRBV3-1/TRBV3-2	-	-	15	TRBJ1-1	TGTGCCAGCAGCCCCTCATCGGGGGGGAACACTGAAGCTTTCTTT	CASSPSSGGNTEAFF
TRBV28	-	TRBD2	16	TRBJ2-2	TGTGCCAGCAGTTACTCGGGACTAGCGGACACCGGGGAGCTGTTTTTT	CASSYSGLADTGELFF
TRBV5-1	-	-	13	TRBJ2-1	TGCGCCAGCAGCTTGTCCGGGAGCAATGAGCAGTTCTTC	CASSLSGSNEQFF
TRBV11-2	-	-	13	TRBJ1-1	TGTGCCAGCAGCTTAGGGTCCAACACTGAAGCTTTCTTT	CASSLGSNTEAFF
TRBV12-3/TRBV12-4	-	-	12	TRBJ1-3	TGTGCCAGCAGTTCCCCTGGAAACACCATATATTTT	CASSSPGNTIYF
TRBV13	-	-	16	TRBJ2-1	TGTGCCAGCAGCTTAGACGGGGGCCTGGGGTACAATGAGCAGTTCTTC	CASSLDGGLGYNEQFF
TRBV20-1	-	-	10	TRBJ1-1	TGCAGTGCTTCCCGGGCTGAAGCTTTCTTT	CSASRAEAFF
TRBV9	-	TRBD1	15	TRBJ1-1	TGTGCCAGCAGCGTAAGGGGACAGGCAAACACTGAAGCTTTCTTT	CASSVRGQANTEAFF